Following are 25 T cell receptor beta chains from one sample sequenced in a study of blood T cell repertoires in COVID-19. TCRdb keeps only in-frame clones here, not all; method: immunoSEQ multiplex PCR. The table lists roughly 14,000 clones, around 83% of them singletons. The source material was peripheral blood. The receptors were sampled from a man aged 35 to 55 with active or convalescent COVID-19.

The chain links TRBV30 to TRBJ1-1; the D gene is possibly TRBD1 (6 bases). The CDR3 spans 14 residues. V shed 4 bases and J shed 3 bases, with 15 bases lying between them. From germline, CDR1 is GTSNPN and CDR2 SVGIG (reference sequence). CDR3 coding DNA: TGTGCCTGGAACAGCCTTCCAGGGGACACTGAAGCTTTCTTT. This encodes CAWNSLPGDTEAFF.

Only one count was recorded for this clone. V and J are TRBV19 and TRBJ1-1, with D perhaps TRBD1 (6 bases). Trimming cost V 4 bases and J 4 bases, with 10 bases left between them. Germline assignment: CDR1 LNHDA and CDR2 SQIVND (reference sequence). This CDR3 comprises 13 residues. CDR3 bases: TGTGCCAGTAGTAACCAGGGGACCACTGAAGCTTTCTTT. Translating it yields CASSNQGTTEAFF.

The genes are TRBV4-3 and TRBJ2-3, with D hard to call. The CDR3 is 16 amino acids. Germline CDR1 reads LGHNA; CDR2 reads YSLEER. Trimming stripped 0 bases from V and 1 base from J, with 11 bases between. CDR3 nucleotides: TGCGCCAGCAGCCAAGAAGGTAGCAGCCGCACAGATACGCAGTATTTT. The encoded protein is CASSQEGSSRTDTQYF.

The rearrangement uses TRBV29-1 and TRBJ2-3; 8 bases are shared with TRBD2. Trimming cost V 2 bases and J 5 bases; bases outside gene matches: 9. There are 15 residues in the CDR3. CDR1 and CDR2 (germline): SQVTM, ANQGSEA. CDR3 bases: TGCAGCGTTGAAATCAGCGGGGGACCAGGAGATACGCAGTATTTT. It encodes CSVEISGGPGDTQYF.

V and J are TRBV20-1 and TRBJ2-1; TRBD2 agrees at 8 bases. Trimming took 3 bases from V and 5 from J; bases not matched to a gene: 6. Per the germline V gene, CDR1 is DFQATT and CDR2 is SNEGSKA (reference sequence). The CDR3 contains 14 residues. The CDR3 protein is CSASRGGGNNEQFF. CDR3 in DNA: TGCAGTGCTAGTCGAGGCGGGGGGAACAATGAGCAGTTCTTC.

The V call is TRBV3-1 (or the pseudogene TRBV3-2), the J call TRBJ2-3; TRBD2 agrees at 7 bases. The V and J ends lost 1 base and 5 bases, in that order; junction bases with no gene match: 6. CDR1 is LGHDT and CDR2 is YNNKEL in the germline V gene (reference sequence). The length of the CDR3 is 15 residues. CDR3 sequence (DNA): TGTGCCAGCAGCCAAGTCGAGCGGGGCAAAGATACGCAGTATTTT. Amino acid sequence: CASSQVERGKDTQYF.

The rearrangement links TRBV19 to TRBJ2-3; 9 bases fit TRBD2. The length of the CDR3 is 17 residues. The V gene end was trimmed by 1 base and the J gene end by 1 base; junction bases not matched to a gene: 6. Germline V lookup: CDR1 LNHDA, CDR2 SQIVND (reference sequence). The chain's CDR3 is CASSIAAGGYRTDTQYF. The CDR3 region has the DNA TGTGCCAGTAGTATAGCCGCGGGGGGGTACCGCACAGATACGCAGTATTTT.

This chain uses TRBV2 with TRBJ1-3, with 8 positions matching TRBD1. The CDR3 spans 16 residues. Germline lookup yields CDR1 SNHLY and CDR2 FYNNEI. Trimming took 6 bases from V and 4 from J; bases not matched to a gene: 11. This chain's CDR3 is CASSFPGQAGGNTIYF. The CDR3 region has the DNA TGTGCCAGCAGCTTCCCGGGACAGGCAGGAGGAAACACCATATATTTT.

The genes are TRBV19 and TRBJ1-2; TRBD1 matches 9 bases. The CDR3 contains 15 residues. V lost 4 bases to trimming and J lost 7 bases; unmatched junction nucleotides: 10. Germline V gene data show CDR1 as LNHDA and CDR2 as SQIVND (reference sequence). The CDR3 spells CASSKPGQGLVGYTF. CDR3 bases: TGTGCCAGTAGTAAACCGGGACAGGGTCTTGTTGGCTACACCTTC.

The chain recombines TRBV24-1 with TRBJ2-2; 12 bases fit TRBD2. The CDR3 loop spans 16 amino acids. Germline V lookup: CDR1 KGHDR, CDR2 SFDVKD. Unmatched junction bases numbered 5, after V lost 3 bases and J lost 7 bases. CDR3 nucleotides: TGTGCCACCAGTGATCCTAGCGGGAGGGCCTTCGGGGAGCTGTTTTTT. Its protein is CATSDPSGRAFGELFF.

This clone was counted a single time. This chain joins TRBV6-6 and TRBJ1-5, with 10 bases fitting TRBD1. CDR3 length: 15 amino acids. V shed 6 bases and J 1 base; nucleotides not matched to a gene: 3. In germline, CDR1 is MNHNY, CDR2 SVGAGI (reference sequence). The CDR3 loop reads CASSEGQGSNQPQHF. The CDR3 DNA reads as TGTGCCAGCAGCGAGGGACAGGGGAGCAATCAGCCCCAGCATTTT.

The V and J genes are TRBV6-5 and TRBJ2-7, with 8 bases matching TRBD2. This CDR3 spans 15 amino acids. The V gene end was trimmed by 0 bases and the J gene end by 2 bases; junction bases not matched to a gene: 3. The germline CDR1 and CDR2 sequences are MNHEY and SVGAGI. CDR3 sequence: CASSYSAGATYEQYF. CDR3 nucleotides: TGTGCCAGCAGTTACTCAGCGGGGGCCACCTACGAGCAGTACTTC.

The chain is built from TRBV23-1 and TRBJ1-5; 7 bases fit TRBD1. TRBV23-1 is assigned to the ORF class and has an uncertain function. V shed 4 bases, J shed 1 base, and the junction held 19 bases outside the gene matches. This CDR3 has 20 amino acids. DNA of the CDR3: TGCGCCAGCAGTCCGAGGCCAGGCGACAGGGTGGTGGGGAGCAATCAGCCCCAGCATTTT. Amino acid sequence: CASSPRPGDRVVGSNQPQHF.

The chain employs TRBV7-9 and TRBJ2-7, with D possibly TRBD1 on 6 matching bases. Trimming stripped 5 bases from V and 6 bases from J, with 11 bases between. Germline V lookup: CDR1 SEHNR, CDR2 FQNEAQ (reference sequence). The CDR3 runs to 12 residues. The CDR3 reads CASSADSAEQYF. The CDR3 bases are TGTGCCAGCAGCGCGGACAGTGCCGAGCAGTACTTC.

J is TRBJ2-1 and V is TRBV6-7, with 8 nucleotides matching TRBD2. TRBV6-7 is sorted into the ORF group, with uncertain function. The CDR3 is made up of 15 amino acids. V was pared by 2 bases and J by 2 bases, with 2 bases of the junction left unmatched. This CDR3 is CASSYREGPYNEQFF. The CDR3 DNA is TGTGCCAGCAGTTACCGGGAGGGCCCCTACAATGAGCAGTTCTTC.

The genes are TRBV18 and TRBJ2-4, with TRBD2 identical over 7 bases. This CDR3 region has 15 residues. Germline V CDR1 and CDR2: KGHSH, LQKENI. J lost 6 bases, V lost 2 bases, and 7 bases had no gene match. The CDR3 bases are TGTGCCAGCTCACCAAGGAGCGCGGGAGTAAACATTCAGTACTTC. Encoded protein: CASSPRSAGVNIQYF.

The J gene is TRBJ2-1, the V gene TRBV5-1; D not certain. This CDR3 region has 13 residues. Deletions cut 4 bases from V and 4 bases from J, with 9 bases between. CDR1 SGHRS and CDR2 YFSETQ come from the germline V gene. The CDR3 region has the DNA TGCGCCAGCAGCCTGGATATATACAATGAGCAGTTCTTC. It is translated as CASSLDIYNEQFF. Looking up the rest from reference TRBV5-1 and TRBJ2-1 gives the full variable domain: KAGVTQTPRYLIKTRGQQVTLSCSPISGHRSVSWYQQTPGQGLQFLFEYFSETQRNKGNFPGRFSGRQFSNSRSEMNVSTLELGDSALYLCASSLDIYNEQFFGPGTRLTVL.

CDR3: CASSLNDRVLGETQYF. The CDR3 DNA follows: TGTGCCAGCAGCTTAAATGACAGGGTTTTGGGGGAGACCCAGTACTTC. The V gene is TRBV7-2, the J gene TRBJ2-5, with 7 bases lining up with TRBD1. The CDR3 is made up of 16 amino acids. With 2 bases clipped from V and 5 bases from J, the junction kept 11 bases outside the gene matches. The germline V gene has CDR1 SGHTA and CDR2 FQGNSA.

V usage is TRBV4-2 and J usage is TRBJ2-3; perhaps TRBD2 as D (6 bases). The CDR3 is 16 residues long. Between the trimmed V and J ends, which lost 4 bases and 1 base, there was a span of 15 bases. CDR1 is LGHNA and CDR2 is YNFKEQ in the germline V gene. This CDR3 is CASSPWGDRGTDTQYF. CDR3 in DNA: TGTGCCAGCAGCCCGTGGGGGGATCGCGGCACAGATACGCAGTATTTT.

The CDR3 here is CASSQEGTSESEQYF. CDR3 coding DNA: TGCGCCAGCAGCCAAGAGGGGACTAGCGAATCCGAGCAGTACTTC. The chain is built from TRBV4-3 and TRBJ2-7; 10 nucleotides align to TRBD2. Germline CDR1 LGHNA, CDR2 YSLEER. This CDR3 has 15 amino acids. J lost 6 bases, V lost 0 bases, and 5 bases had no gene match.

This rearrangement joins TRBV7-3 to TRBJ2-3; 9 bases match TRBD2. V was clipped by 5 bases and J by 5 bases; unmatched bases: 11. From germline, CDR1 is SGHTA and CDR2 FQGTGA. The CDR3 loop spans 16 amino acids. CDR3 DNA sequence: TGTGCCAGCAGCACAACGTCGAGCGGGAGGCTAGATACGCAGTATTTT. The encoded protein is CASSTTSSGRLDTQYF.

The chain couples TRBV4-2 to TRBJ2-7; no definite D call. V was pared by 1 base and J by 5 bases, with 12 bases between. Germline CDR1 reads LGHNA; CDR2 reads YNFKEQ. This CDR3 has 14 amino acids. This CDR3 reads CASSQVGEVHEQYF. CDR3 bases: TGTGCCAGCAGCCAAGTGGGTGAGGTCCACGAGCAGTACTTC.

V and J are TRBV5-1 and TRBJ2-7; 8 positions match TRBD2. V dropped 3 bases and J dropped 2; count of bases not matched to a gene: 4. The V gene's germline CDR1 is SGHRS and CDR2 YFSETQ. CDR3 length equals 14 residues. CDR3 protein: CASSSGTSAYEQYF. In nucleotides, the CDR3 is TGCGCCAGCAGCTCCGGGACTAGTGCCTACGAGCAGTACTTC.

About this clone: The CDR3 ends on some other residue instead of the conserved phenylalanine or tryptophan, so this is likely a read error. The DNA is omitted, as the CDR3 cannot be located on it reliably, and the CDR3 follows TCRdb's listing. The rearrangement links TRBV21-1 to TRBJ2-4; TRBD1, as called in the table, went unchecked against the DNA. TRBV21-1 is flagged as a pseudogene. The CDR3 has 9 residues if both end residues are counted. CDR3 region: CASRPRQGV.

This clone was counted a few times. The chain joins TRBV19 to TRBJ1-5; no reliable D call. Germline lookup yields CDR1 LNHDA and CDR2 SQIVND (reference sequence). The CDR3 totals 12 residues. V lost 2 bases and J 4 bases, leaving 3 bases between the germline ends. The CDR3 DNA reads as TGTGCCAGTAGTATACTGAATCAGCCCCAGCATTTT. It translates to CASSILNQPQHF.